One sample yielded the 20 T cell receptor beta chains listed below, sequenced in a study of T cell responses to AZD1222 COVID-19 vaccine. Clones were read by immunoSEQ multiplex PCR, and TCRdb kept only the in-frame ones, dropping some. The sample lists approximately 88,000 clones; about 89% were seen once. Sequenced material: peripheral blood, taken 28 days after the second AZD1222 dose. The receptors here all came from an adult who received the AZD1222 COVID-19 vaccine.

This clone was detected only a few times. The chain employs TRBV27 and TRBJ2-5; D unclear. The germline V gene encodes CDR1 MNHEY and CDR2 SMNVEV (reference sequence). The germline V and J ends were trimmed by 6 bases and 2 bases, with 1 base remaining between them. The CDR3 has 10 residues. CDR3 region: CASRQETQYF. The DNA of the CDR3 is TGTGCCAGCAGACAAGAGACCCAGTACTTC.

The chain combines TRBV18 with TRBJ2-3, with D maybe TRBD2 (5 bases). From germline, CDR1 is KGHSH and CDR2 LQKENI. This CDR3 is built from 15 residues. The V end lost 4 bases, the J end lost 4 bases, and 15 bases lay between the germline ends. Written as DNA, the CDR3 is TGTGCCAGCTCACGAGCAAGCGGCCTCTCAGATACGCAGTATTTT. It is translated as CASSRASGLSDTQYF. The entire variable domain, with the rest obtained from reference TRBV18 and TRBJ2-3, is as follows: NAGVMQNPRHLVRRRGQEARLRCSPMKGHSHVYWYRQLPEEGLKFMVYLQKENIIDESGMPKERFSAEFPKEGPSILRIQQVVRGDSAAYFCASSRASGLSDTQYFGPGTRLTVL.

J is TRBJ1-3 and V is TRBV7-9; 7 nucleotides match TRBD1. The V gene end was trimmed by 5 bases and the J gene end by 4 bases; junction bases not matched to a gene: 8. Germline CDR1 and CDR2: SEHNR and FQNEAQ (reference sequence). This CDR3 contains 15 residues. In DNA, the CDR3 is TGTGCCAGCAGCGCGCCAGGGGGGTTAGGAAACACCATATATTTT. Encoded protein: CASSAPGGLGNTIYF.

The chain recombines TRBV4-1 with TRBJ1-5; 10 nucleotides match TRBD1. Germline trimming cut 5 bases from V and 5 bases from J; bases unmatched to any gene: 6. From germline, CDR1 is MGHRA and CDR2 YSYEKL. The CDR3 spans 15 residues. Here the CDR3 DNA reads TGCGCCAGCAGCACCCGGACAGGGGGGGATCAGCCCCAGCATTTT. It yields the protein CASSTRTGGDQPQHF.

The chain couples TRBV2 to TRBJ1-5; maybe TRBD1 (5 bases). Germline V gene sequence: CDR1 SNHLY, CDR2 FYNNEI. CDR3 length equals 14 residues. V gave up 6 bases and J gave up 0 bases, with 9 bases separating them. The CDR3 DNA follows: TGTGCCAGCAGGATGACAGTTAGCAATCAGCCCCAGCATTTT. As protein: CASRMTVSNQPQHF.

This chain joins TRBV9 and TRBJ2-2; 8 nucleotides line up with TRBD2. After removal of 0 bases from V and 2 bases from J, the junction contained 6 bases not matched to a gene. Germline V gene data show CDR1 as SGDLS and CDR2 as YYNGEE. This CDR3 spans 17 amino acids. CDR3 sequence: CASSVEVSGINTGELFF. For the CDR3, the DNA is TGTGCCAGCAGCGTAGAAGTTAGCGGGATAAACACCGGGGAGCTGTTTTTT.

The chain recombines TRBV6-4 with TRBJ1-6; a possible D gene is TRBD1 (5 bases). V shed 0 bases and J shed 6 bases, with 12 bases lying between them. Germline CDR1 and CDR2: MRHNA and SNTAGT. The CDR3 length is 16 residues. The CDR3 region has the DNA TGTGCCAGCAGTGACTCGAGCAGGGTTGGTAATTCACCCCTCCACTTT. As protein: CASSDSSRVGNSPLHF.

The V and J genes are TRBV9 and TRBJ2-1, with 7 nucleotides matching TRBD2. Germline CDR1 SGDLS, CDR2 YYNGEE. The CDR3 extends over 15 amino acids. V dropped 3 bases and J dropped 6; count of bases not matched to a gene: 9. The CDR3 bases are TGTGCCAGCAGCGCGACTAGCTCGTGGCCCAATGAGCAGTTCTTC. This sequence encodes CASSATSSWPNEQFF.

This clone has only one observation. The rearrangement links TRBV6-1 to TRBJ1-4; D is possibly TRBD1 (5 bases). With 2 bases removed from V and 2 bases from J, the gap between germline ends came to 9 bases. Germline assignment: CDR1 MNHNS and CDR2 SASEGT. The CDR3 sequence is 15 residues long. The CDR3 loop reads CASSENGATNEKLFF. The CDR3 region has the DNA TGTGCCAGCAGTGAAAACGGGGCCACTAATGAAAAACTGTTTTTT.

The rearrangement joins TRBV7-9 to TRBJ2-3, with 10 bases aligning to TRBD2. The V gene end was trimmed by 3 bases and the J gene end by 4 bases; junction bases not matched to a gene: 1. Germline V gene data show CDR1 as SEHNR and CDR2 as FQNEAQ (reference sequence). The CDR3 spans 14 residues. The CDR3 DNA sequence: TGTGCCAGCAGCTTCAGCGGGGGGGCAGATACGCAGTATTTT. Encoded protein: CASSFSGGADTQYF.

The chain carries TRBV18 and TRBJ1-2; D gene uncertain. The V gene lost 2 bases and the J gene lost 8 bases, with 12 bases spanning the gap. The CDR3 runs to 13 residues. Germline V gene lookup returns CDR1 KGHSH and CDR2 LQKENI. The CDR3 sequence is CASSPDGRLGYTF. The CDR3 region has the DNA TGTGCCAGCTCACCAGATGGACGGTTAGGCTACACCTTC. The full variable domain, in which reference TRBV18 and TRBJ1-2 provide the parts outside the CDR3, is NAGVMQNPRHLVRRRGQEARLRCSPMKGHSHVYWYRQLPEEGLKFMVYLQKENIIDESGMPKERFSAEFPKEGPSILRIQQVVRGDSAAYFCASSPDGRLGYTFGSGTRLTVV.

CDR3 sequence: CASSPQLANFSPGQGTGGANVLTF. The CDR3 coding sequence is TGTGCCAGCTCACCACAGTTGGCGAATTTCTCCCCCGGACAGGGGACGGGAGGGGCCAACGTCCTGACTTTC. J is TRBJ2-6 and V is TRBV18, with 9 bases fitting TRBD1. The CDR3 has 24 amino acids. The germline CDR1 and CDR2 sequences are KGHSH and LQKENI. V shed 1 base, J shed 4 bases, and the junction held 26 bases outside the gene matches.

To note about this clone: At one boundary the junction diverges from the germline segment, which might be a read error. The chain has TRBV4-1 and TRBJ2-5, with D perhaps matching TRBD2 (7 bases). The germline CDR1 and CDR2 sequences are MGHRA and YSYEKL. CDR3 size: 15 residues. The CDR3 loop is CPSSPRGEGTETQYF. The CDR3 DNA reads as TGCCCCAGCAGCCCAAGGGGGGAGGGGACGGAGACCCAGTACTTC.

This CDR3 is CASSQSGVRQPQHF. CDR3 sequence (DNA): TGCGCCAGCAGTCAATCGGGGGTTCGGCAGCCCCAGCATTTT. The chain links TRBV23-1 to TRBJ1-5, with a tentative D call TRBD1 (5 bases). TRBV23-1 is an ORF, and what it does is uncertain. The CDR3 consists of 14 residues. The germline V and J ends were trimmed by 0 bases and 7 bases, with 10 bases remaining between them.

The V gene is TRBV5-5, the J gene TRBJ1-5; 9 bases are a match to TRBD1. The CDR3 contains 14 residues. Germline assignment: CDR1 SGHKS and CDR2 YYEKEE (reference sequence). V shed 5 bases and J 7 bases; nucleotides not matched to a gene: 7. The CDR3 region is CASSLTGGSQPQHF. The DNA for the CDR3 is TGTGCCAGCAGTTTAACAGGGGGCAGCCAGCCCCAGCATTTT. The whole variable domain, filled in from reference TRBV5-5 and TRBJ1-5, reads DAGVTQSPTHLIKTRGQQVTLRCSPISGHKSVSWYQQVLGQGPQFIFQYYEKEERGRGNFPDRFSARQFPNYSSELNVNALLLGDSALYLCASSLTGGSQPQHFGDGTRLSIL.

The chain carries TRBV2 and TRBJ1-1, with 10 nucleotides matching TRBD1. The CDR3 contains 15 residues. V gave up 10 bases and J gave up 0 bases; unmatched junction bases: 8. CDR1 is SNHLY and CDR2 is FYNNEI in the germline V gene. This CDR3 is CATRDRGYLNTEAFF. The DNA of the CDR3 is TGTGCCACACGGGACAGGGGATATTTGAACACTGAAGCTTTCTTT.

The DNA for the CDR3 is TGCGCCAGCAGCCCCACTGGCGTTCGCATGAACACTGAAGCTTTCTTT. Translation gives CASSPTGVRMNTEAFF. The rearrangement uses TRBV4-1 and TRBJ1-1; D unclear. Trimming pared 4 bases from V and 0 bases from J, leaving 15 bases between. The V gene's germline CDR1 is MGHRA and CDR2 YSYEKL. The CDR3 covers 16 residues.

V usage is TRBV30 and J usage is TRBJ1-4, with unresolved D. The germline V and J ends were trimmed by 2 bases and 2 bases, with 3 bases remaining between them. The CDR3 is 12 amino acids. Germline values: CDR1 GTSNPN, CDR2 SVGIG (reference sequence). The CDR3: CAWSRTNEKLFF. CDR3 in DNA: TGTGCCTGGAGTCGGACTAATGAAAAACTGTTTTTT.

The genes are TRBV5-6 and TRBJ1-6; D not resolved. The CDR3 has 19 amino acids. CDR1 and CDR2 (germline): SGHDT, YYEEEE. Trimming took off 4 bases at V and 0 bases at J, with 20 bases between the two ends. This chain's CDR3 is CASSPGGFQRSSYNSPLHF. The CDR3 DNA follows: TGTGCCAGCAGCCCGGGAGGGTTTCAGAGAAGCTCCTATAATTCACCCCTCCACTTT.

V usage is TRBV15 and J usage is TRBJ1-1; D call uncertain. This CDR3 contains 12 residues. Germline V lookup: CDR1 LNHNV, CDR2 YYDKDF (reference sequence). Trimming left V 4 bases short and J 3 bases short, with 6 bases between. The CDR3 loop is CATSNRYTEAFF. CDR3 sequence (DNA): TGTGCCACCAGCAACCGTTACACTGAAGCTTTCTTT.